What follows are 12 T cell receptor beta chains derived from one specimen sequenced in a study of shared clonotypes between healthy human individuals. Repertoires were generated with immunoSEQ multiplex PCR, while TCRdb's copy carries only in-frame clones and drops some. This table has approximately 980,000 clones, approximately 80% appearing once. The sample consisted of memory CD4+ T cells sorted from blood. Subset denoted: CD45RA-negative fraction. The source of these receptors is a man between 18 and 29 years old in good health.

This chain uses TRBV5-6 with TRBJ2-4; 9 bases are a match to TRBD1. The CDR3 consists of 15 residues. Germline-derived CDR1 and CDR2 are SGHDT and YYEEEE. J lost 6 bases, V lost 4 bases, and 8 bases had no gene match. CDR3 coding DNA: TGTGCCAGCAGCGGAACAGGGGGCGCGGGAAACATTCAGTACTTC. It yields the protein CASSGTGGAGNIQYF.

CDR3 loop: CASSLAGLAANEQFF. CDR3 coding DNA: TGCGCCAGCAGCTTGGCGGGACTAGCGGCCAATGAGCAGTTCTTC. This chain links TRBV5-1 with TRBJ2-1, with 11 nucleotides matching TRBD2. The length of the CDR3 is 15 residues. After removal of 0 bases from V and 6 bases from J, the junction contained 2 bases not matched to a gene. CDR1 and CDR2 from the germline V gene are SGHRS and YFSETQ.

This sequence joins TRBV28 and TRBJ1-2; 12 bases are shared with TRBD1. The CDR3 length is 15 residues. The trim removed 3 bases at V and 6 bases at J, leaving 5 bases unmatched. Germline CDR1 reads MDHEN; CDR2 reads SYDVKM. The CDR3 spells CASSFPGTGGDGYTF. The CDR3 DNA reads TGTGCCAGCAGTTTCCCCGGGACAGGGGGCGATGGCTACACCTTC.

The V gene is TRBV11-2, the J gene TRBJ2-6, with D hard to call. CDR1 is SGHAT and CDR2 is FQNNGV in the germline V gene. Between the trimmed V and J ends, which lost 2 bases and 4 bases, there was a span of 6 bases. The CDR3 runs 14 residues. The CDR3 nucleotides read TGTGCCAGCAGCTTAATTCTAGGGGCCAACGTCCTGACTTTC. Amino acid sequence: CASSLILGANVLTF.

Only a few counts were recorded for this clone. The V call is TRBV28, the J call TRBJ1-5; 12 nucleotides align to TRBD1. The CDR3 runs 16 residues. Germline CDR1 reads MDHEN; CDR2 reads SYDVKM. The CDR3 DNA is TGTGCAGGGGGACAGGGGGCAACCGGTAGCAATCAGCCCCAGCATTTT. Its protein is CAGGQGATGSNQPQHF.

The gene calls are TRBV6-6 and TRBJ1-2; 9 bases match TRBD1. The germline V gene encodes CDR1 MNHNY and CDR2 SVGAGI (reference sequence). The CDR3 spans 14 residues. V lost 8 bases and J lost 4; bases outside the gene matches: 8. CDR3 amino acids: CASGTGTGFYGYTF. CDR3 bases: TGTGCCAGCGGGACCGGGACAGGGTTCTATGGCTACACCTTC.

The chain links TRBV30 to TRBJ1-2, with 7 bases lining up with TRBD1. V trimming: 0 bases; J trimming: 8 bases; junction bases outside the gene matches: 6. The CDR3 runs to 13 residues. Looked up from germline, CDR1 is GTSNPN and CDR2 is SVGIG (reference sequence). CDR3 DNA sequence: TGTGCCTGGAGTGTAAAGGGGGCGGGCGGCTACACCTTC. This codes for CAWSVKGAGGYTF.

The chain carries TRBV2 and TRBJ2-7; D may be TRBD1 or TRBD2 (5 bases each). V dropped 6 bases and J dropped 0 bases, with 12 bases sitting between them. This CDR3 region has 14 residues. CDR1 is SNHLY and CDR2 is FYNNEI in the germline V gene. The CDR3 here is CASRDRDASYEQYF. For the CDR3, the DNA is TGTGCCAGCAGGGACCGGGACGCCTCCTACGAGCAGTACTTC.

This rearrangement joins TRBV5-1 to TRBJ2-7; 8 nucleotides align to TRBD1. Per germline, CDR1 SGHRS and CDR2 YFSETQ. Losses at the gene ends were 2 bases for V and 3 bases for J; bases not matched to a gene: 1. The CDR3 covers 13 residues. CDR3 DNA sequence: TGCGCCAGCAGCTTTACAGGGGGCTACGAGCAGTACTTC. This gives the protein CASSFTGGYEQYF.

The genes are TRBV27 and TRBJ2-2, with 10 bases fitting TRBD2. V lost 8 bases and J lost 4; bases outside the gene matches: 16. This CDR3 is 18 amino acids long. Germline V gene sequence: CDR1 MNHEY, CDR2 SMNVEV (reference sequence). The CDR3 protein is CASLSRSGRALGTGELFF. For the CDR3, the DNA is TGTGCCAGCCTTAGTAGAAGCGGGAGGGCCCTGGGCACCGGGGAGCTGTTTTTT.

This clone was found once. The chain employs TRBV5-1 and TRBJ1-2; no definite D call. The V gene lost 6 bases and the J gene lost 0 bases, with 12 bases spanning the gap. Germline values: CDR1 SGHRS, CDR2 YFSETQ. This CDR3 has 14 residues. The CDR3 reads CASTEAASNYGYTF. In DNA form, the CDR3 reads TGCGCCAGCACCGAAGCAGCCTCTAACTATGGCTACACCTTC.

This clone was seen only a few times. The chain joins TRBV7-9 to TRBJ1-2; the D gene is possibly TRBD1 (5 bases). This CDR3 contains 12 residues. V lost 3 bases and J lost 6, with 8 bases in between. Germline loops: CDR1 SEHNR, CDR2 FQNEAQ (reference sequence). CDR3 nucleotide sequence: TGTGCCAGCAGCTTCCGGGGACATGGCTACACCTTC. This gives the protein CASSFRGHGYTF.